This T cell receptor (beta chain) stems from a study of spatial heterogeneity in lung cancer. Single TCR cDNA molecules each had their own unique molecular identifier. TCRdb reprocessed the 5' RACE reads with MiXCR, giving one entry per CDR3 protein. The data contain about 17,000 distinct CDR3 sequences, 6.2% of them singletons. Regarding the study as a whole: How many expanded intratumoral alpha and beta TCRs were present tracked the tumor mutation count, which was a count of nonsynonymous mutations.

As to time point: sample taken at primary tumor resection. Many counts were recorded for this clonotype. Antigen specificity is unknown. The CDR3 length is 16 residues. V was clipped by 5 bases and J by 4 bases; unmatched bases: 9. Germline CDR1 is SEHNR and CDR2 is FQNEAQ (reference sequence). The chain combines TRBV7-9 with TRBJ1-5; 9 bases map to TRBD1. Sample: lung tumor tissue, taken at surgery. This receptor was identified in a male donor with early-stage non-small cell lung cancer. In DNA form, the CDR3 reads TGTGCCAGCAGCAAAGGCACCGGGACAGGGAATCAGCCCCAGCATTTT. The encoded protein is CASSKGTGTGNQPQHF.